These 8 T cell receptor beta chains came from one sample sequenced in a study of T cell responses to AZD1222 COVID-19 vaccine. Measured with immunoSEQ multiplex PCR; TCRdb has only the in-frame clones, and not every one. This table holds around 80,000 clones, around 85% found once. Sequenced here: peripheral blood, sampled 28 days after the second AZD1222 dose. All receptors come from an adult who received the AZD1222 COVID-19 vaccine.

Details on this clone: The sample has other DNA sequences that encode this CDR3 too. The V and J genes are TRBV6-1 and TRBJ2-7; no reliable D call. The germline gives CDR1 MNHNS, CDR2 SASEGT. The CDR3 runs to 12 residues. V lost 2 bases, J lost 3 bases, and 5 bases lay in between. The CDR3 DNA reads TGTGCCAGCAGTGAACCGGGCTACGAGCAGTACTTC. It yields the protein CASSEPGYEQYF.

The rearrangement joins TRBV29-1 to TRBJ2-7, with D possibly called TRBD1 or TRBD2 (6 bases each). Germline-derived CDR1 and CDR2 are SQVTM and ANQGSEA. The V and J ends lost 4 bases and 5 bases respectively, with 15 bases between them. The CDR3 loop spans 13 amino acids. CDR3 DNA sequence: TGCAGCGTTGTGGAGGGGGTGCGGAACGAGCAGTACTTC. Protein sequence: CSVVEGVRNEQYF.

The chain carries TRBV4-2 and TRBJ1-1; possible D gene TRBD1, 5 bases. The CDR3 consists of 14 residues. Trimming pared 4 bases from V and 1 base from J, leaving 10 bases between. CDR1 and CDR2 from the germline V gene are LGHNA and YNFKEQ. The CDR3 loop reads CASSRGGSNTEAFF. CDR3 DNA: TGTGCCAGCAGCCGCGGGGGGTCGAACACTGAAGCTTTCTTT.

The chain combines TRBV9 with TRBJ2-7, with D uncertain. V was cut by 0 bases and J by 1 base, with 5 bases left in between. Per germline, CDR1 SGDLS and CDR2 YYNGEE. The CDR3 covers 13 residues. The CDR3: CASSVDGSYEQYF. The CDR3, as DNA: TGTGCCAGCAGCGTAGACGGATCCTACGAGCAGTACTTC.

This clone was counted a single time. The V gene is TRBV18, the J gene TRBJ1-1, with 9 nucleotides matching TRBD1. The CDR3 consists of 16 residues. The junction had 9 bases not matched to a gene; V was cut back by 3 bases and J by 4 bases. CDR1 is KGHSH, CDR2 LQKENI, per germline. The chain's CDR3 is CASSPLGQGVLTEAFF. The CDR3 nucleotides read TGTGCCAGCTCACCGTTGGGACAGGGTGTTCTCACTGAAGCTTTCTTT.

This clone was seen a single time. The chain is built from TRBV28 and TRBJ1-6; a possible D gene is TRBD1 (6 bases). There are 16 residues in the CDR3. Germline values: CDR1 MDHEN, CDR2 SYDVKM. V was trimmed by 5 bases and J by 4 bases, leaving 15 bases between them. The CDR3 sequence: CASSIIDRRYNSPLHF. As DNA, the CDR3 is TGTGCCAGCAGTATAATAGACAGGCGTTATAATTCACCCCTCCACTTT.

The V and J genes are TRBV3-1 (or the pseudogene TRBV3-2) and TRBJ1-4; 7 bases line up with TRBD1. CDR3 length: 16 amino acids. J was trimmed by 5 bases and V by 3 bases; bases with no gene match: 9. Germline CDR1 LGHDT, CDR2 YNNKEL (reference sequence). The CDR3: CASSQGGTAPNEKLFF. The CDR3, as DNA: TGTGCCAGCAGCCAGGGTGGGACAGCGCCGAATGAAAAACTGTTTTTT.

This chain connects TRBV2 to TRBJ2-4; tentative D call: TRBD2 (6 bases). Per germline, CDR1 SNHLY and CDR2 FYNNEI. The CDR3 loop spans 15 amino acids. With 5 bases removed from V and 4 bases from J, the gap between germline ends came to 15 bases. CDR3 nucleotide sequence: TGTGCCAGCAGTTTCATAGCGGACCCGAAAAACATTCAGTACTTC. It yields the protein CASSFIADPKNIQYF.